Below are 15 T cell receptor beta chains sequenced from a single sample in a study of T cell clonotyping in hematopoietic cell transplantation. The time point here: recipient sample about 28 days before transplant, after cytoreduction. Clones were read by immunoSEQ multiplex PCR, and TCRdb kept only the in-frame ones, dropping some. The table includes tens of thousands of clones, around 85% detected once. The specimen comprised peripheral blood mononuclear cells, sampled before stem cell transplant. Receptors were obtained from a man aged 55-75 years with acute myeloid leukemia. Some clones in this sample may be carry-over from other donors' samples.

This clone was detected only a few times. The chain is built from TRBV29-1 and TRBJ1-1, with 7 bases matching TRBD1. The CDR3 covers 15 residues. Germline assignment: CDR1 SQVTM and CDR2 ANQGSEA. The V segment lost 3 bases and the J segment 1 base; nucleotides outside the gene matches: 8. CDR3 coding DNA: TGCAGCGTTGAGTTAAGAGGGACAGCGAACACTGAAGCTTTCTTT. It translates to CSVELRGTANTEAFF.

The chain couples TRBV6-6 to TRBJ1-4; D perhaps matches TRBD1 (6 bases). There are 15 residues in the CDR3. V was cut by 5 bases and J by 5 bases, with 15 bases left in between. Germline V lookup: CDR1 MNHNY, CDR2 SVGAGI (reference sequence). CDR3 sequence: CASSPVQGGNEKLFF. Written as DNA, the CDR3 is TGTGCCAGCAGTCCGGTACAGGGAGGCAATGAAAAACTGTTTTTT.

The chain carries TRBV10-2 and TRBJ2-2, with D possibly being TRBD2 (5 bases). Trimming pared 4 bases from V and 4 bases from J, leaving 10 bases between. Germline V gene data show CDR1 as WSHSY and CDR2 as SAAADI. This CDR3 spans 14 amino acids. CDR3 region: CASSVLVGTGELFF. The CDR3 DNA is TGCGCCAGCAGTGTACTAGTAGGCACCGGGGAGCTGTTTTTT.

The chain employs TRBV25-1 and TRBJ2-5; TRBD2 agrees at 10 bases. The CDR3 loop spans 15 amino acids. The ends lost 1 base at V and 5 bases at J; junction bases unmatched: 4. Germline V gene lookup returns CDR1 MGHDK and CDR2 SYGVNS. The CDR3 sequence: CASSELSGGVETQYF. CDR3 DNA sequence: TGTGCCAGCAGTGAATTGAGCGGGGGGGTGGAGACCCAGTACTTC.

A few counts support this clone. The chain recombines TRBV7-2 with TRBJ2-7; TRBD1 agrees at 7 bases. The V and J ends lost 2 bases and 2 bases, in that order; junction bases with no gene match: 6. The CDR3 is 15 amino acids. Germline CDR1 SGHTA, CDR2 FQGNSA. The CDR3 protein is CASSLRQGPPYEQYF. The CDR3 bases are TGTGCCAGCAGCTTACGACAGGGCCCCCCCTACGAGCAGTACTTC.

The gene calls are TRBV25-1 and TRBJ1-6; the D gene is possibly TRBD1 (6 bases). V was trimmed by 7 bases and J by 7 bases, leaving 23 bases between them. The CDR3 sequence is 17 residues long. Germline CDR1 and CDR2: MGHDK and SYGVNS. CDR3 protein: CASTQGSLLSRNSPLHF. As DNA, the CDR3 is TGTGCCAGCACCCAGGGGTCGCTTTTAAGTAGGAATTCACCCCTCCACTTT.

This chain uses TRBV5-1 with TRBJ2-3; unclear D gene. The V and J ends lost 5 bases and 4 bases respectively, with 5 bases between them. The CDR3 totals 11 residues. Germline-derived CDR1 and CDR2 are SGHRS and YFSETQ. The CDR3 DNA reads as TGCGCCAGCAGGGCCTCAGATACGCAGTATTTT. This codes for CASRASDTQYF.

The rearrangement links TRBV15 to TRBJ1-5, with TRBD1 matching over 10 bases. Germline trimming cut 7 bases from V and 2 bases from J; bases unmatched to any gene: 5. In germline, CDR1 is LNHNV, CDR2 YYDKDF (reference sequence). The CDR3 is 15 residues long. CDR3 DNA: TGTGCCACCAAAACCGGGACAGGGGGCAATCAGCCCCAGCATTTT. It specifies CATKTGTGGNQPQHF.

This clone was seen only a few times. The chain recombines TRBV11-3 with TRBJ2-5; D is unresolved. Germline CDR1 SGHNT, CDR2 YENEEA. The CDR3 is 17 amino acids. V lost 6 bases and J 2 bases, leaving 22 bases between the germline ends. In DNA form, the CDR3 reads TGTGCCAGCAGTTTTACTATCCCACCCGCTACTCAAGAGACCCAGTACTTC. Translation: CASSFTIPPATQETQYF.

The chain has TRBV15 and TRBJ1-1, with TRBD1 matching over 8 bases. Germline V gives CDR1 LNHNV, CDR2 YYDKDF (reference sequence). The J segment lost 6 bases and the V segment lost 3 bases, leaving 12 bases of the junction unmatched. CDR3 length: 16 amino acids. CDR3 nucleotide sequence: TGTGCCACCAGCAGTGTTTTCCGGACAGGGACTTCTGAAGCTTTCTTT. It codes for CATSSVFRTGTSEAFF.

This chain uses TRBV27 with TRBJ1-3; D gene ambiguous. Germline CDR1 is MNHEY and CDR2 is SMNVEV (reference sequence). Trimming took off 5 bases at V and 4 bases at J, with 9 bases between the two ends. This CDR3 has 13 amino acids. The chain's CDR3 is CASSTYIGNTIYF. CDR3 DNA: TGTGCCAGCAGTACCTACATCGGAAACACCATATATTTT.

This chain joins TRBV11-1 and TRBJ2-5; TRBD1 agrees at 7 bases. V gave up 3 bases and J gave up 5 bases; unmatched junction bases: 18. CDR1 SGHAT and CDR2 FQDESV come from the germline V gene (reference sequence). This CDR3 is built from 18 residues. CDR3 region: CASSFGGQLPSRWETQYF. CDR3 coding DNA: TGTGCCAGCAGCTTTGGGGGACAGCTACCCTCCAGGTGGGAGACCCAGTACTTC.

The rearrangement joins TRBV14 to TRBJ1-5; D not resolved. Trimming stripped 3 bases from V and 3 bases from J, with 3 bases between. Germline V lookup: CDR1 SGHDN, CDR2 FVKESK. The CDR3 runs to 12 residues. This CDR3 reads CASSQTNQPQHF. CDR3 DNA sequence: TGTGCCAGCAGCCAGACCAATCAGCCCCAGCATTTT.

This sequence joins TRBV5-1 and TRBJ2-2, with D unclear. CDR3 size: 14 residues. The V end was cut by 6 bases, the J end by 0 bases, with 9 bases between. Germline V gene data show CDR1 as SGHRS and CDR2 as YFSETQ. CDR3: CASTPFANTGELFF. The CDR3 DNA reads TGCGCCAGCACACCTTTCGCGAACACCGGGGAGCTGTTTTTT. Complete variable domain (other parts from reference TRBV5-1 and TRBJ2-2): KAGVTQTPRYLIKTRGQQVTLSCSPISGHRSVSWYQQTPGQGLQFLFEYFSETQRNKGNFPGRFSGRQFSNSRSEMNVSTLELGDSALYLCASTPFANTGELFFGEGSRLTVL.

The V call is TRBV6-5, the J call TRBJ1-2; D is unresolved. The CDR3 contains 11 residues. The ends were cut back, 6 bases at V and 6 bases at J, with 8 bases in the middle. Germline lookup yields CDR1 MNHEY and CDR2 SVGAGI. CDR3 bases: TGTGCCAGCAGGTTCGCGGATGGCTACACCTTC. Translated, it gives CASRFADGYTF.